This TCR beta chain comes out of a study of identical twins. Study-wide findings and caveats: Analyses of zero insertions could be partly confounded by invariant MAIT and iNKT cells. The study drew conclusions from cross-sectional statistical analysis, not from following the same donors.

Germline V lookup: CDR1 SQVTM, CDR2 ANQGSEA. Unmatched junction bases numbered 19, after V lost 6 bases and J lost 6 bases. The CDR3 length is 17 residues. This clonotype came up many times. Its antigen is not identified. Template switching supplied a universal primer site; unique molecular identifiers were carried on the cDNA. From the 5' RACE reads, TCRdb called clonotypes with MiXCR, one entry per CDR3 protein. The sample yields 130,000 to 150,000 distinct CDR3 sequences, around 3.5% seen once. The origin of this receptor is a man between 18 and 29 years old in good health. Sequencing input: memory T cells sorted from blood. This chain uses TRBV29-1 with TRBJ1-3, with 8 bases that match TRBD1. CDR3 region: CSVANNRGAHGVNTIYF. CDR3 bases: TGCAGCGTCGCAAATAACAGGGGGGCTCATGGAGTAAACACCATATATTTT.